The entry that follows covers one T cell receptor (beta chain) sequence. Its antigen is unidentified. These data originate in a study of T cell repertoires in cytomegalovirus infection. Across the study: The authors relied on CMV epitopes, both recently identified HLA-C-restricted and well-studied HLA-B-restricted. Indications came from public TCR beta signatures; they pointed to CMV infection and to a matching HLA type. Notes on the study in general: HLA-C-restricted CMV clonotypes gave the most frequent clonotype in two of eight donors. Adding up the frequency of public TCR beta families identified people who carried CMV plus the relevant HLA.

Trimming took off 0 bases at V and 5 bases at J, with 15 bases between the two ends. This CDR3 comprises 16 residues. From germline, CDR1 is SGHDT and CDR2 YYEEEE. MiXCR was run by TCRdb on the reads, yielding one entry per CDR3 protein. The data contain about 770,000 distinct CDR3 sequences, under 35% of them singletons. This sequence originates from a human donor in good health (CMV status not recorded). Some clones in this sample may be carry-over from other donors' samples. V gene TRBV5-6 combines with J gene TRBJ2-1, with D perhaps matching TRBD2 (7 bases). The sequenced sample was cultured CD8+ T cells from PBMCs, obtained from culture after CMV antigen stimulation. The CDR3 is CASSLAGGQFNNEQFF. CDR3 DNA: TGTGCCAGCAGCTTGGCGGGAGGACAGTTCAACAATGAGCAGTTCTTC.